This record covers a single T cell receptor beta chain. The data belong to a study of blood T cell repertoires in COVID-19. Turning to the study itself: Whether acute or convalescent, the COVID-19 samples came from the United States, Italy and Spain. T cells, B-cell-depleted T cells, or PBMCs supplied cDNA or gDNA.

Germline CDR1 KGHSH, CDR2 LQKENI. Between the trimmed V and J ends, which lost 1 base and 5 bases, there was a span of 15 bases. This CDR3 has 16 residues. How the authors handled the data: Estimation of nucleated cell counts was performed using reference gene primer amplification. The assay was immunoSEQ multiplex PCR, and TCRdb's table has in-frame clones only and misses some. From that table come the V and J calls and clone size; the DNA was used to work out D and trimming. Here the sample spans some 150,000 clones, around 87% being singletons. The chain links TRBV18 to TRBJ2-1; D is perhaps TRBD1 (6 bases). The source material was peripheral blood. The receptor was isolated from a middle-aged woman with acute or convalescent COVID-19. The CDR3 coding sequence is TGTGCCAGCTCACCACTCACCCAGGGGCGTCACAATGAGCAGTTCTTC. Protein sequence: CASSPLTQGRHNEQFF.